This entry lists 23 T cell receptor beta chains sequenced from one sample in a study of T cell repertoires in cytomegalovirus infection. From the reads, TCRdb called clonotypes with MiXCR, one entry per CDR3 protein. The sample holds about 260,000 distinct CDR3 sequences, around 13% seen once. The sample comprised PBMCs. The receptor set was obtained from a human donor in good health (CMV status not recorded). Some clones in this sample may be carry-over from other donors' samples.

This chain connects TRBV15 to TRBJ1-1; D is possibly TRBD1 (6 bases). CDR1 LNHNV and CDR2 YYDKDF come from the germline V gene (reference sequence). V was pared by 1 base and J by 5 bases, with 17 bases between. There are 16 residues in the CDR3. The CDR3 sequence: CATSRATGIGRTEAFF. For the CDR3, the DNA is TGTGCCACCAGCAGAGCCACAGGGATCGGGAGGACTGAAGCTTTCTTT.

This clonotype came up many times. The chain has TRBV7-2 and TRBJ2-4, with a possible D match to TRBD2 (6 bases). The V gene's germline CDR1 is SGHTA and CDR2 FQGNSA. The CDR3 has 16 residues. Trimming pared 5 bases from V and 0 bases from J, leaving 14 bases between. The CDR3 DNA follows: TGTGCCAGCAGCCCCCCTAGCGTCCTAGCCAAAAACATTCAGTACTTC. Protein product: CASSPPSVLAKNIQYF.

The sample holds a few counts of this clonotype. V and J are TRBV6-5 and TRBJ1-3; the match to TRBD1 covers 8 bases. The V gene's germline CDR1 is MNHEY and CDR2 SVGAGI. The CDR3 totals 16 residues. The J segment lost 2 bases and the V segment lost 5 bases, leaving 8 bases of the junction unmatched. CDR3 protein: CASSQGQVAPGNTIYF. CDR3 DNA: TGTGCCAGCAGTCAGGGACAGGTAGCACCTGGAAACACCATATATTTT.

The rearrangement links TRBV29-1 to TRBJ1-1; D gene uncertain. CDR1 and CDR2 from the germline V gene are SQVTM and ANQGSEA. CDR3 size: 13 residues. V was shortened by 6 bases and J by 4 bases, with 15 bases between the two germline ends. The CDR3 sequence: CSVLRRTATEAFF. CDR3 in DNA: TGCAGCGTCCTCCGACGGACGGCCACTGAAGCTTTCTTT.

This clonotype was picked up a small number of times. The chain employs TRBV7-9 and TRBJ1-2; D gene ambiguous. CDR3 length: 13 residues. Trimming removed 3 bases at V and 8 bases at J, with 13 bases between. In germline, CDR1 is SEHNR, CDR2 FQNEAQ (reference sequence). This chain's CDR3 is CASSFEAPGGYTF. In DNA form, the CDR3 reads TGTGCCAGCAGCTTCGAGGCCCCGGGGGGCTACACCTTC.

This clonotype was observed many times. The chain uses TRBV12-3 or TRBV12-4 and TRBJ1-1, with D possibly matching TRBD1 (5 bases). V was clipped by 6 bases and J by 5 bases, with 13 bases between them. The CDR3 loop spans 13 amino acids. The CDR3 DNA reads TGTGCCAGCAGCCAAACAACAGGAACTGAAGCTTTCTTT. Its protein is CASSQTTGTEAFF.

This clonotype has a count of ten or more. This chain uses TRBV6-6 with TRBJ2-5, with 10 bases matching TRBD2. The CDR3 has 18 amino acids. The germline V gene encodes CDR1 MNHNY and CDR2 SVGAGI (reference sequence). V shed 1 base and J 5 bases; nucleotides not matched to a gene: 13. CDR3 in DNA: TGTGCCAGCAGTTACTTACCGAGTGGACTAGCGGCTCGGGAGACCCAGTACTTC. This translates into CASSYLPSGLAARETQYF.

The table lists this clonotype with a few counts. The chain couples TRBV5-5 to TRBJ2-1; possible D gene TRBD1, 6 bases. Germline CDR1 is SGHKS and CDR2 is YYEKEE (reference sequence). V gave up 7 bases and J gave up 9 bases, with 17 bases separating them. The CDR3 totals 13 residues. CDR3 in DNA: TGTGCCAGCGGAATACCACAGGGAGCTGAGCAGTTCTTC. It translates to CASGIPQGAEQFF.

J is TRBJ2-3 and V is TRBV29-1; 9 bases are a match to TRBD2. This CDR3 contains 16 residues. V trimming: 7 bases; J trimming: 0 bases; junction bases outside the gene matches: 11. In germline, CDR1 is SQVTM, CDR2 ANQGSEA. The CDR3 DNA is TGCAGCGCGGGAGGGCGGGGGGGCCGGAGCACAGATACGCAGTATTTT. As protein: CSAGGRGGRSTDTQYF.

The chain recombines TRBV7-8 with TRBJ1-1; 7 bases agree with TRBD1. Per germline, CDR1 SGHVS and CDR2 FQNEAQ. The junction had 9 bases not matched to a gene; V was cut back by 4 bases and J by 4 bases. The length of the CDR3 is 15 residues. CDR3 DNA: TGTGCCAGCAGCTCCTTGACAGGGAGTATCACTGAAGCTTTCTTT. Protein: CASSSLTGSITEAFF.

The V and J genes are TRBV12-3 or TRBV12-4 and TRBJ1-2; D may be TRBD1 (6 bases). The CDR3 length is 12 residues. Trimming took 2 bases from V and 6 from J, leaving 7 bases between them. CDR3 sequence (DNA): TGTGCCAGCAGTTTAACAGGGCATGGCTACACCTTC. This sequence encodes CASSLTGHGYTF.

CDR3 amino acids: CASSSGTSSSKPKNIQYF. The CDR3 DNA is TGTGCCAGCAGCTCCGGGACTTCAAGCTCTAAGCCCAAAAACATTCAGTACTTC. The chain recombines TRBV4-2 with TRBJ2-4; D might be TRBD2 (6 bases). Germline V gene lookup returns CDR1 LGHNA and CDR2 YNFKEQ. This CDR3 contains 18 residues. Trimming stripped 5 bases from V and 2 bases from J, with 22 bases between.

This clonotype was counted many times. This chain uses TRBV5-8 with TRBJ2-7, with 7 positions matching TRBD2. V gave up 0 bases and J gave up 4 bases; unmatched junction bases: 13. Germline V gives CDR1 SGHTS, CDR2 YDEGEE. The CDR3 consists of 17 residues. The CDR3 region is CASSLVRSGLEGYEQYF. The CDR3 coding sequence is TGTGCCAGCAGCTTGGTTCGGTCCGGACTAGAAGGATACGAGCAGTACTTC. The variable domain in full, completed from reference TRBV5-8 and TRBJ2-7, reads EAGVTQSPTHLIKTRGQQATLRCSPISGHTSVYWYQQALGLGLQFLLWYDEGEERNRGNFPPRFSGRQFPNYSSELNVNALELEDSALYLCASSLVRSGLEGYEQYFGPGTRLTVT.

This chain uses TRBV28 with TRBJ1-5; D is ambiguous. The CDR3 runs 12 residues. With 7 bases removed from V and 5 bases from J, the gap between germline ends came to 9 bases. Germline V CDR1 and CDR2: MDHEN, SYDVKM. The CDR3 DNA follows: TGTGCCAGCACCCTACCTCATCAGCCCCAGCATTTT. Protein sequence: CASTLPHQPQHF.

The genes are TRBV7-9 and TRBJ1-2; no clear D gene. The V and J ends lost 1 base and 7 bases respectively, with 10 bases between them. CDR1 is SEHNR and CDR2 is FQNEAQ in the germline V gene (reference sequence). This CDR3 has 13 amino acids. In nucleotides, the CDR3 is TGTGCCAGCAGCTTAGGAGGGCGCGCTGGCTACACCTTC. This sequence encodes CASSLGGRAGYTF.

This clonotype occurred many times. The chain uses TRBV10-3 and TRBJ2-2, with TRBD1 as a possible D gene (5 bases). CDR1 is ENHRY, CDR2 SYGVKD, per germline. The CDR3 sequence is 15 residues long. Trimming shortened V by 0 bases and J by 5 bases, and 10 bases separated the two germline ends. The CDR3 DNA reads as TGTGCCATCAGTGAGTCTAACAGGATGACCGGGGAGCTGTTTTTT. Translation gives CAISESNRMTGELFF.

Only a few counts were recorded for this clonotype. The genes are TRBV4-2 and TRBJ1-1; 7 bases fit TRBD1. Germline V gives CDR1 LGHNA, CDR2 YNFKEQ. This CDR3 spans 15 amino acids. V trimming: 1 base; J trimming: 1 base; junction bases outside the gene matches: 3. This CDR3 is CASSQGDSSNTEAFF. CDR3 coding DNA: TGTGCCAGCAGCCAAGGGGACAGTTCGAACACTGAAGCTTTCTTT.

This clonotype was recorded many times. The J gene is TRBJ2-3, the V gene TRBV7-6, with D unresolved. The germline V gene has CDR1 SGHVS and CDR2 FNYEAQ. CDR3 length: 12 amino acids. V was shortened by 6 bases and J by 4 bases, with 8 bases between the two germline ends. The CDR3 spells CASSSRSDTQYF. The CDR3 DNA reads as TGTGCCAGCAGTTCTCGATCAGATACGCAGTATTTT.

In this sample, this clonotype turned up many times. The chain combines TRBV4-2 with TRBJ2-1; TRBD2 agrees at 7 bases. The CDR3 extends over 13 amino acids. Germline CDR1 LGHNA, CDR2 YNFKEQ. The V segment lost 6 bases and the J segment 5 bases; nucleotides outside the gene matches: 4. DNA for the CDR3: TGTGCCAGCAGACGCGGACTAGACAATGAGCAGTTCTTC. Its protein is CASRRGLDNEQFF.

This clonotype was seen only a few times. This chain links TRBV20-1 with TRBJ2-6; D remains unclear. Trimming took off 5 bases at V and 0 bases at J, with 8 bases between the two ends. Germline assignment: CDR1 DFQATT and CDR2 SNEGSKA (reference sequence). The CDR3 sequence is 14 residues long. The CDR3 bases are TGCAGTGCTCACCAAGACTCTGGGGCCAACGTCCTGACTTTC. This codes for CSAHQDSGANVLTF.

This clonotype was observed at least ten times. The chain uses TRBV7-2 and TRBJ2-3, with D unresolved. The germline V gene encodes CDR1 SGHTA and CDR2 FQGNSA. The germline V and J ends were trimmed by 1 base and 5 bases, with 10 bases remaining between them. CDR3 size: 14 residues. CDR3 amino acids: CASSLVRLGDTQYF. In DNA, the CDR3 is TGTGCCAGCAGCTTAGTGAGGCTAGGAGATACGCAGTATTTT.

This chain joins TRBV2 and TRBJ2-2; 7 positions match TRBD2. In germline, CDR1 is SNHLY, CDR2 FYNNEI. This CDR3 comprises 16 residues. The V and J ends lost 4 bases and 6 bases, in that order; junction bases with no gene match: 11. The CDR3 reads CASSGTGGAVAGELFF. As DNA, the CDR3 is TGTGCCAGCAGTGGAACGGGGGGAGCGGTGGCCGGGGAGCTGTTTTTT.

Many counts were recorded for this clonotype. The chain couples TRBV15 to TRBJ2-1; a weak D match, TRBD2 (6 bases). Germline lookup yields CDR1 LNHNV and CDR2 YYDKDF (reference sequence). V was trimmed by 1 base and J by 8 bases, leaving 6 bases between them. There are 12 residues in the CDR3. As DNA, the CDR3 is TGTGCCACCAGCAGAGGGGAGGATGAGCAGTTCTTC. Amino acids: CATSRGEDEQFF.